The rows below give T cell receptor beta chains drawn from one sample of a study of vaccination effects on CD4 cells after COVID-19. Profiling relied on immunoSEQ multiplex PCR, and the TCRdb table lists in-frame clones only, not all of them. The table records about 57,000 clones, nearly 80% of them present only once. The antigens for these receptors are not known. This specimen consisted of CD4+ T cells from PBMCs cultured without peptide, obtained after COVID-19 vaccination. Source of these receptors: a human donor who received a COVID-19 vaccine. The conserved cysteine and the conserved F or W are not part of the CDR3 here. Each record gives: CDR3 protein, CDR3 length, V gene, clone size, J gene. Expanded clones are given a class, and other clones once, few, many or no size at all.

CDR3 protein: ASSLGTGVRGYT
CDR3 length: 12
V gene: TRBV5-1
clone size: -
J gene: TRBJ1-2

CDR3 protein: ASSLTGTGNTIY
CDR3 length: 12
V gene: TRBV28
clone size: -
J gene: TRBJ1-3

CDR3 protein: ASSLASGQSGY
CDR3 length: 11
V gene: TRBV28
clone size: -
J gene: TRBJ2-7

CDR3 protein: ASKVGANTGELF
CDR3 length: 12
V gene: TRBV5-6
clone size: -
J gene: TRBJ2-2

CDR3 protein: SGVGLGTGELF
CDR3 length: 11
V gene: TRBV29-1
clone size: -
J gene: TRBJ2-2

CDR3 protein: ASSQGILWRESPSYEQY
CDR3 length: 17
V gene: TRBV4-3
clone size: -
J gene: TRBJ2-7

CDR3 protein: ASLRRRGDEQF
CDR3 length: 11
V gene: TRBV19
clone size: -
J gene: TRBJ2-1

CDR3 protein: ASSKRTGNEKLF
CDR3 length: 12
V gene: TRBV21-1
clone size: -
J gene: TRBJ1-4

CDR3 protein: ATSRGAPGVLYGYT
CDR3 length: 14
V gene: TRBV15
clone size: -
J gene: TRBJ1-2

CDR3 protein: ASSQGNNRVPGELF
CDR3 length: 14
V gene: TRBV4-2
clone size: -
J gene: TRBJ2-2

CDR3 protein: ASSQDGRQGRAIGNVLT
CDR3 length: 17
V gene: TRBV4-1
clone size: -
J gene: TRBJ2-6

CDR3 protein: ASSEAASGTNTEAF
CDR3 length: 14
V gene: TRBV6-1
clone size: once
J gene: TRBJ1-1

CDR3 protein: ASSPPAGNEQF
CDR3 length: 11
V gene: TRBV18
clone size: -
J gene: TRBJ2-1

CDR3 protein: ASSSRLASYEQY
CDR3 length: 12
V gene: TRBV5-4
clone size: -
J gene: TRBJ2-7

CDR3 protein: AIREGQGGMKETQY
CDR3 length: 14
V gene: TRBV10-3
clone size: once
J gene: TRBJ2-5

CDR3 protein: ASSGLAGAGELF
CDR3 length: 12
V gene: TRBV2
clone size: few
J gene: TRBJ2-2

CDR3 protein: ASRTPGLADNEQF
CDR3 length: 13
V gene: TRBV6-5
clone size: -
J gene: TRBJ2-1

CDR3 protein: ASSPRTGGEEKLF
CDR3 length: 13
V gene: TRBV4-1
clone size: -
J gene: TRBJ1-4

CDR3 protein: ASSRIRDMNTEAF
CDR3 length: 13
V gene: TRBV18
clone size: -
J gene: TRBJ1-1

CDR3 protein: ASSFSVREQY
CDR3 length: 10
V gene: TRBV28
clone size: once
J gene: TRBJ2-3

CDR3 protein: ASSQRANLRDTEAF
CDR3 length: 14
V gene: TRBV3-1/TRBV3-2
clone size: -
J gene: TRBJ1-1

CDR3 protein: ASSLGRGVGDTQY
CDR3 length: 13
V gene: TRBV7-2
clone size: -
J gene: TRBJ2-3